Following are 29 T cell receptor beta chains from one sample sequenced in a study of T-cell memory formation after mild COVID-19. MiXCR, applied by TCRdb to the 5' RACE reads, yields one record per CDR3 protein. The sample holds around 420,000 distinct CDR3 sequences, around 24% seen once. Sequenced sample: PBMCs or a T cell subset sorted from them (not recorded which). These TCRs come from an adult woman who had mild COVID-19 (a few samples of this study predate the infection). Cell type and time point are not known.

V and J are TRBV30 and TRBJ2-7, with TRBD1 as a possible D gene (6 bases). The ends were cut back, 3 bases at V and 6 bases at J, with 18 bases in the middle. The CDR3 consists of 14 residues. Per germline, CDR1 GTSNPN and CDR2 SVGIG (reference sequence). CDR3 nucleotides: TGTGCCTGGAGCGCCGGGACACTTCTCGGCGAGCAGTACTTC. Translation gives CAWSAGTLLGEQYF.

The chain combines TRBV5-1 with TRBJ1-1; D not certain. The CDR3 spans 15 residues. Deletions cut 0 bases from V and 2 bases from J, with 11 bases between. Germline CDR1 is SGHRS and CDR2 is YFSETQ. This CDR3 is CASSLAAGRNTEAFF. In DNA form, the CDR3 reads TGCGCCAGCAGCTTGGCCGCGGGCCGCAACACTGAAGCTTTCTTT.

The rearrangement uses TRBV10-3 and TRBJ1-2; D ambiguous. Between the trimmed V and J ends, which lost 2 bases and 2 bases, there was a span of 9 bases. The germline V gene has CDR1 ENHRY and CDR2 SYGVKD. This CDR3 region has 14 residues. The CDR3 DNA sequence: TGTGCCATCAGTGAGATTGGCAGCAACTATGGCTACACCTTC. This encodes CAISEIGSNYGYTF.

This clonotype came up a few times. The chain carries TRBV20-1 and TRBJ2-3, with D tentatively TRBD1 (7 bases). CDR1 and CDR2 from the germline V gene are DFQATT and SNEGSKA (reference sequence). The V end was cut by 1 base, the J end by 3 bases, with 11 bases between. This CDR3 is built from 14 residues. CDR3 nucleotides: TGCAGTGCTAGAGTGCCAGGGGGGACAGATACGCAGTATTTT. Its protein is CSARVPGGTDTQYF.

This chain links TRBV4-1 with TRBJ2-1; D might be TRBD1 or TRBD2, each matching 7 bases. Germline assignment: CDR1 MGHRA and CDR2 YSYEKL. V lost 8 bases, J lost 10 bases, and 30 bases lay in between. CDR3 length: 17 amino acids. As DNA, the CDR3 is TGCGCCAGCGAGCCAAGAGGGAGGGGGGGGACAGTCCGCGAGCAGTTCTTC. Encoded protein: CASEPRGRGGTVREQFF.

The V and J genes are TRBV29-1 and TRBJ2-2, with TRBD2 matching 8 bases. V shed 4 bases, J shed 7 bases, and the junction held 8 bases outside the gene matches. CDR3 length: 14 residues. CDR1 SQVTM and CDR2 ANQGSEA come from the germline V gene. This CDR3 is CSVVDSGIDGELFF. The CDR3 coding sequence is TGCAGCGTTGTGGATAGCGGGATTGACGGGGAGCTGTTTTTT.

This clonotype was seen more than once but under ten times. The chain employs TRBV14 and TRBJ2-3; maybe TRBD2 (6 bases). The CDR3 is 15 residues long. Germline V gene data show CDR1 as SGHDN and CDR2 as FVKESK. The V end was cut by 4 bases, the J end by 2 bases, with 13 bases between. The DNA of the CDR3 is TGTGCCAGCAGCCCGACTAGGGGCATCACAGATACGCAGTATTTT. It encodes CASSPTRGITDTQYF.

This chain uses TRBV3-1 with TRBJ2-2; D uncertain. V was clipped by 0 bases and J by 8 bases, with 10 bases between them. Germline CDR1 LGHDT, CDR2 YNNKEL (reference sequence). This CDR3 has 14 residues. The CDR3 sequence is CASSQDPGWGELFF. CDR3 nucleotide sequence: TGTGCCAGCAGCCAAGATCCAGGATGGGGGGAGCTGTTTTTT.

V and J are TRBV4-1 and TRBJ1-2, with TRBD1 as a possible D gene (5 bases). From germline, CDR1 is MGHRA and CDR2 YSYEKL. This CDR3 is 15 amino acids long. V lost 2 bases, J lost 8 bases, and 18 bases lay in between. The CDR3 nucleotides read TGCGCCAGCAGCCAATCTTGGGGGAGGGATGAAGGCTACACCTTC. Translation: CASSQSWGRDEGYTF.

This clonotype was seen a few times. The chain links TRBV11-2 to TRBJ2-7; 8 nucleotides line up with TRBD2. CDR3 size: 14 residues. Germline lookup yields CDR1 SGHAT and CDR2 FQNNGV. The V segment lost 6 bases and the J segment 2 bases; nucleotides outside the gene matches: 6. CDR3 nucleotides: TGTGCCAGCAGGACTACTAGCGGTCCCTACGAGCAGTACTTC. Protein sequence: CASRTTSGPYEQYF.

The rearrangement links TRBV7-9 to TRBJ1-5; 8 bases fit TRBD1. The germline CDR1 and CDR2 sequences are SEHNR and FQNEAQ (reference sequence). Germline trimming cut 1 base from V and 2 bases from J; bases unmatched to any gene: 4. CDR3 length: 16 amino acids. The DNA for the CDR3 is TGTGCCAGCAGCTTAGGAGCAGGGGGCGGCAATCAGCCCCAGCATTTT. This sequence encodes CASSLGAGGGNQPQHF.

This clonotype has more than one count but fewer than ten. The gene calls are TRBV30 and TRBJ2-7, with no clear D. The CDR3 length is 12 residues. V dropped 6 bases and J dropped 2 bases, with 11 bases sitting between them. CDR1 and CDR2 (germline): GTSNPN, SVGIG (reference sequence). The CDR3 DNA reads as TGTGCCTGCCTTCTGAGGCCCTACGAGCAGTACTTC. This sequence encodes CACLLRPYEQYF.

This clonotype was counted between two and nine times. The CDR3 protein is CASRSAGTVNYEQYF. The CDR3, as DNA: TGCGCCAGCAGATCAGCCGGGACAGTGAACTACGAGCAGTACTTC. The gene calls are TRBV5-1 and TRBJ2-7, with TRBD1 matching 7 bases. Germline-derived CDR1 and CDR2 are SGHRS and YFSETQ. V shed 5 bases, J shed 3 bases, and the junction held 11 bases outside the gene matches. The CDR3 is 15 residues long.

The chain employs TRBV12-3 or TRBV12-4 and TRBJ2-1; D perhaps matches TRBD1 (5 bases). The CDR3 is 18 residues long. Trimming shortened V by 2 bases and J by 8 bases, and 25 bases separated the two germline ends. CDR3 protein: CASSLSPAQGLLGHEQFF. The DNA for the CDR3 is TGTGCCAGCAGTTTATCCCCGGCTCAGGGCCTCCTAGGGCATGAGCAGTTCTTC.

The CDR3 DNA is TGCGCCAGCAGTCAATCTAGGGCCAGCTATAATTCACCCCTCCACTTT. This encodes CASSQSRASYNSPLHF. The genes are TRBV23-1 and TRBJ1-6; D not certain. TRBV23-1 is given ORF status, its function remaining uncertain. The CDR3 sequence is 16 residues long. V gave up 0 bases and J gave up 3 bases, with 9 bases separating them.

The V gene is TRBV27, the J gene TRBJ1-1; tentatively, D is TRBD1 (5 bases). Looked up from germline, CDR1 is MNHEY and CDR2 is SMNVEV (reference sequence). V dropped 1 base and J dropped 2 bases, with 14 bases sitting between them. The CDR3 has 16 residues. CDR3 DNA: TGTGCCAGCAGTTTATGGTCTGGGGGAGGTAACACTGAAGCTTTCTTT. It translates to CASSLWSGGGNTEAFF.

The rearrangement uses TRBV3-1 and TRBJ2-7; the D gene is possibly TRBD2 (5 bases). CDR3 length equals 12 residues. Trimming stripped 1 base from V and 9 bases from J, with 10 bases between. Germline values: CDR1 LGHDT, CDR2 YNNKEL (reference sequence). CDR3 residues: CASSQGELGQYF. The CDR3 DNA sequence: TGTGCCAGCAGCCAAGGGGAACTAGGGCAGTACTTC.

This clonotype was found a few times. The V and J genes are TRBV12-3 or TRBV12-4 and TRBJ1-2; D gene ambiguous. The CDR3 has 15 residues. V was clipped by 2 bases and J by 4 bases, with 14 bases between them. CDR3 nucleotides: TGTGCCAGCAGTTTAAGTCCCCAATCCAGCTATGGCTACACCTTC. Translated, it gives CASSLSPQSSYGYTF.

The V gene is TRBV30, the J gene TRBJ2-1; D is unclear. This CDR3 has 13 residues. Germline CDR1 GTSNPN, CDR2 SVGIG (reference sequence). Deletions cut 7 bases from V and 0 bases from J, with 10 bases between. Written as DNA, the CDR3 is TGTGCCTCGACTGCCTACTCCTACAATGAGCAGTTCTTC. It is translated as CASTAYSYNEQFF.

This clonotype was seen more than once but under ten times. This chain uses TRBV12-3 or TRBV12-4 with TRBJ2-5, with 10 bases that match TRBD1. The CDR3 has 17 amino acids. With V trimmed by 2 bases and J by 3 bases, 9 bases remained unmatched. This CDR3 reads CASSLWTGGHWEETQYF. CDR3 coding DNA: TGTGCCAGCAGTTTATGGACAGGGGGGCATTGGGAAGAGACCCAGTACTTC.

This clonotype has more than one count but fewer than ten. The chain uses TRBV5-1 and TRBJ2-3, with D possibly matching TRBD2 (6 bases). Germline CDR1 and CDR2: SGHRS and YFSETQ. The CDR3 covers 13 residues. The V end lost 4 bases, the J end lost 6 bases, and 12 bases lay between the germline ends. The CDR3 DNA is TGCGCCAGCAGCCCGGGGGACCGCGATACGCAGTATTTT. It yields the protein CASSPGDRDTQYF.

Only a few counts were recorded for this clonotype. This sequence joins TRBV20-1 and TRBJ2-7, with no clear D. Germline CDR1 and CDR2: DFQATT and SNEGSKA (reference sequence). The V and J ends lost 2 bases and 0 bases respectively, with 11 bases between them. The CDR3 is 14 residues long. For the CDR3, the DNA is TGCAGTGCTAGATCAGGAGACCCCTCCTACGAGCAGTACTTC. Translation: CSARSGDPSYEQYF.

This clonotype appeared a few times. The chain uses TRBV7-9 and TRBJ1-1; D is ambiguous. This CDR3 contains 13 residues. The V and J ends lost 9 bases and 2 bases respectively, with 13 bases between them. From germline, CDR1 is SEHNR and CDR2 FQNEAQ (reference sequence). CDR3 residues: CARLVDTNTEAFF. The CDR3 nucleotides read TGTGCCAGGCTTGTAGACACTAACACTGAAGCTTTCTTT.

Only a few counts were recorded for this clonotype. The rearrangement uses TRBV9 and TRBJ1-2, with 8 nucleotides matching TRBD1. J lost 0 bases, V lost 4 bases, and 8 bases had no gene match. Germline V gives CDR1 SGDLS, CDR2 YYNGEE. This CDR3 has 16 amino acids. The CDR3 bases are TGTGCCAGCAGCCCTATTGACAGGGGAGCTAACTATGGCTACACCTTC. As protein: CASSPIDRGANYGYTF.

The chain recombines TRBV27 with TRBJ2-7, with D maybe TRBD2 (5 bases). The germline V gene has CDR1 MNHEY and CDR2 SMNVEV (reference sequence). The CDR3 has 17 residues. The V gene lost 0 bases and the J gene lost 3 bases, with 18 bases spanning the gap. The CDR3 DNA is TGTGCCAGCAGTTTATCGAGAGGGCATGGAATTTTCTACGAGCAGTACTTC. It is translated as CASSLSRGHGIFYEQYF.

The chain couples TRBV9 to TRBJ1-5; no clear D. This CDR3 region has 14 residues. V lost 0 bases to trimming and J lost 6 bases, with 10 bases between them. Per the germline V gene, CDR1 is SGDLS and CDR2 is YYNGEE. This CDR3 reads CASSVDQGGQPQHF. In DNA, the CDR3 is TGTGCCAGCAGCGTAGATCAAGGCGGTCAGCCCCAGCATTTT. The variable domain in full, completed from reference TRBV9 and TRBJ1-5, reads DSGVTQTPKHLITATGQRVTLRCSPRSGDLSVYWYQQSLDQGLQFLIQYYNGEERAKGNILERFSAQQFPDLHSELNLSSLELGDSALYFCASSVDQGGQPQHFGDGTRLSIL.

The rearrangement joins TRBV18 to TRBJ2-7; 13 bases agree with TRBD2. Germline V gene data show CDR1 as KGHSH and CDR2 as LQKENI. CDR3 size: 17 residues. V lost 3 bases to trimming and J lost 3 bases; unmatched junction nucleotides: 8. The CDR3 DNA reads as TGTGCCAGCTCACCGTGGACTAGCGGGAGCGGGGTCTACGAGCAGTACTTC. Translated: CASSPWTSGSGVYEQYF.

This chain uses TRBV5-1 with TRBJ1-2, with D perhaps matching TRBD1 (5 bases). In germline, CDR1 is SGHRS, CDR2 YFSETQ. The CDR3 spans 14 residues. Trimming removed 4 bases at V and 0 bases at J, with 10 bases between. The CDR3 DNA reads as TGCGCCAGCAGCCAGGACAAGGCTAACTATGGCTACACCTTC. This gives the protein CASSQDKANYGYTF.

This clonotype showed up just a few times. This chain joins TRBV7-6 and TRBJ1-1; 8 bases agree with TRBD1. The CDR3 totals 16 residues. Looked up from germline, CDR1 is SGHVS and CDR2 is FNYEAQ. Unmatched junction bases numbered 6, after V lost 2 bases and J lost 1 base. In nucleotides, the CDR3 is TGTGCCAGCAGCTTACCCCCCGGGACAGGGAACACTGAAGCTTTCTTT. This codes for CASSLPPGTGNTEAFF. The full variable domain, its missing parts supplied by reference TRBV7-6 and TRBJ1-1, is GAGVSQSPRYKVTKRGQDVALRCDPISGHVSLYWYRQALGQGPEFLTYFNYEAQQDKSGLPNDRFSAERPEGSISTLTIQRTEQRDSAMYRCASSLPPGTGNTEAFFGQGTRLTVV.